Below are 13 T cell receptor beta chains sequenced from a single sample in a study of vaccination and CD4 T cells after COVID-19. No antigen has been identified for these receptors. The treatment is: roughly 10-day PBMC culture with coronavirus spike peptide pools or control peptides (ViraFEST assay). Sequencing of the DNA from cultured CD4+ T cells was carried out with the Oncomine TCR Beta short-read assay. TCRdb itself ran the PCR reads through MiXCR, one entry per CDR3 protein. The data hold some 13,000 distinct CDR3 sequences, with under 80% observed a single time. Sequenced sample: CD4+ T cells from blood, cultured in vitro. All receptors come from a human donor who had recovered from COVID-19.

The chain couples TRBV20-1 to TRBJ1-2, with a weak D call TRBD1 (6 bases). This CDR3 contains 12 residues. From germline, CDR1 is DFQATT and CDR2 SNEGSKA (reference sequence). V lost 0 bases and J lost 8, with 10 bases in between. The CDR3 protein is CSARDRGNGYTF. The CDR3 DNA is TGCAGTGCTAGAGACAGGGGTAACGGCTACACCTTC.

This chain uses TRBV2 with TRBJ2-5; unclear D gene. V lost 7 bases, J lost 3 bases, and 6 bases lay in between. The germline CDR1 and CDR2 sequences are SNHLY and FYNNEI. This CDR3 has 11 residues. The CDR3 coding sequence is TGTGCCAGCATGCTTAAAGAGACCCAGTACTTC. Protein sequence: CASMLKETQYF. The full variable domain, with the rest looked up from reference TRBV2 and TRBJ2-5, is EPEVTQTPSHQVTQMGQEVILRCVPISNHLYFYWYRQILGQKVEFLVSFYNNEISEKSEIFDDQFSVERPDGSNFTLKIRSTKLEDSAMYFCASMLKETQYFGPGTRLLVL.

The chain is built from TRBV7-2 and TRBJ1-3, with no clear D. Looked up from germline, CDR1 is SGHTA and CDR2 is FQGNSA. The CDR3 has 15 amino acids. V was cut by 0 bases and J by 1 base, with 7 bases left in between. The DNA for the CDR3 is TGTGCCAGCAGCTTAGCCCGTATATCTGGAAACACCATATATTTT. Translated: CASSLARISGNTIYF.

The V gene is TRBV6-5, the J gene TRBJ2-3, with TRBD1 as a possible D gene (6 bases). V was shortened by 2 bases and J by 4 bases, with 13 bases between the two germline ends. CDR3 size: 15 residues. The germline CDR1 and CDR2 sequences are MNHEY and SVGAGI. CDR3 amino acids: CASSYRAGVPDTQYF. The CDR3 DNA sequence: TGTGCCAGCAGTTACCGGGCAGGGGTCCCAGATACGCAGTATTTT.

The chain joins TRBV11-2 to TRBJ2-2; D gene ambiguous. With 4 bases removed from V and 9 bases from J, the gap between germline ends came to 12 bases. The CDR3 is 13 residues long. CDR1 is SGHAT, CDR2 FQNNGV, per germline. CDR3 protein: CASSSPGARELFF. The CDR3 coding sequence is TGTGCCAGCAGCTCTCCGGGCGCGCGGGAGCTGTTTTTT.

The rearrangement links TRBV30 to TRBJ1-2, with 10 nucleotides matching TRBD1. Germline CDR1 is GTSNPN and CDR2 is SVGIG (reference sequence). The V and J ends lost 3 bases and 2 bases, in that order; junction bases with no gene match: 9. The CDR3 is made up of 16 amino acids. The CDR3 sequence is CAWRGSDRGLNYGYTF. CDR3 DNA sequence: TGTGCCTGGAGGGGCTCTGACAGGGGGCTGAACTATGGCTACACCTTC.

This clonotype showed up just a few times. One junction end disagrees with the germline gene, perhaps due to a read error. The chain's CDR3 is CATRVGLVWSRDTQYF. The CDR3 DNA reads as TGTGCCACCCGGGTCGGGCTGGTATGGAGCAGAGATACGCAGTATTTT. The chain joins TRBV27 to TRBJ2-3; D is undetermined. The germline V gene has CDR1 MNHEY and CDR2 SMNVEV (reference sequence). There are 16 residues in the CDR3.

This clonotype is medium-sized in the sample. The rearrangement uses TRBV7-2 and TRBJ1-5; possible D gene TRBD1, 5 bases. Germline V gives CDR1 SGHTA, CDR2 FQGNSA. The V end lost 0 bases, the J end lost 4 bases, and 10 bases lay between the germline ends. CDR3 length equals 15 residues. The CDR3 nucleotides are TGTGCCAGCAGCTTAGCGGGGACGGTAAATCAGCCCCAGCATTTT. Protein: CASSLAGTVNQPQHF.

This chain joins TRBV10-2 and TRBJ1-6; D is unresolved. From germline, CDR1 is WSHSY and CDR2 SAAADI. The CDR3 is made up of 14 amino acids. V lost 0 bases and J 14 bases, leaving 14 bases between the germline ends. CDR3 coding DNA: TGCGCCAGCAGTGAGTCCGGAGCTGGAGGCACCCTCCACTTT. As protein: CASSESGAGGTLHF.

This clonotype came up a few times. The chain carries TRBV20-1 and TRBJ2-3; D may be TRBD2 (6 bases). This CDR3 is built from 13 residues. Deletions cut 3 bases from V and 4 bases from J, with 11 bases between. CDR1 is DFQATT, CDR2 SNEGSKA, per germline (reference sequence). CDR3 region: CSASSRRADTQYF. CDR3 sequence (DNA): TGCAGTGCTAGTAGTAGGAGGGCAGATACGCAGTATTTT.

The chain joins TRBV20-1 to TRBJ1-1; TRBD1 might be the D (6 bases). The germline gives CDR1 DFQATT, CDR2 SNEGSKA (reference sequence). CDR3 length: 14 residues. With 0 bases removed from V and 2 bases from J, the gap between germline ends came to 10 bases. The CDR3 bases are TGCAGTGCTAGAGACCCCAGGGGTAACACTGAAGCTTTCTTT. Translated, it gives CSARDPRGNTEAFF.

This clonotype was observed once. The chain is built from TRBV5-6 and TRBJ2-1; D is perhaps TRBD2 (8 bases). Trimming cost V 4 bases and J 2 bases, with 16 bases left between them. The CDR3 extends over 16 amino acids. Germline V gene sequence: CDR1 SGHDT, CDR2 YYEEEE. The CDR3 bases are TGTGCCAGCAGCCCAAGGGGGCGGGGGGCCTACAATGAGCAGTTCTTC. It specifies CASSPRGRGAYNEQFF.

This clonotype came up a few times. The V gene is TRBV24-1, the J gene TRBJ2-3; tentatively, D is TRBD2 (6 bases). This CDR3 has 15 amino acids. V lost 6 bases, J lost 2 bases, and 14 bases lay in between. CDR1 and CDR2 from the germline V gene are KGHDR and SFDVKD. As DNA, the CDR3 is TGTGCCACCAGTCCGGGTAGCGGATTCACAGATACGCAGTATTTT. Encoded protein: CATSPGSGFTDTQYF.